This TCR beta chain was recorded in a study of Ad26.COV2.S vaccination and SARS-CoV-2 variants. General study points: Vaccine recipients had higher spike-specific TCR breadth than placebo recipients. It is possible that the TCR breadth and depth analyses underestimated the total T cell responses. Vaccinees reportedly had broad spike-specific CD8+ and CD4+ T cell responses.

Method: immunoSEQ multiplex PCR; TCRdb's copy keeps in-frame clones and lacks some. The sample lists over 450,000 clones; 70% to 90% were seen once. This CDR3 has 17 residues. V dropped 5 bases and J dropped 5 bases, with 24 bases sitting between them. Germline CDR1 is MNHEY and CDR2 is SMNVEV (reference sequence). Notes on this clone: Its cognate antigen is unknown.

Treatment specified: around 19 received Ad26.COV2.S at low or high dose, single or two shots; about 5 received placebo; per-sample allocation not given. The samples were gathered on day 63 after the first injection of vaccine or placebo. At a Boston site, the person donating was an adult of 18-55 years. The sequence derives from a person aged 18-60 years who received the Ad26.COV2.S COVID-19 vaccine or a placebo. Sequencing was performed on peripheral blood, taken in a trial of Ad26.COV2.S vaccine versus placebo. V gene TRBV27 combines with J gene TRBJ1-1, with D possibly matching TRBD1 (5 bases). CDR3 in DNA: TGTGCCAGCAGTACTCCGGGACGCAAAAGCTTGGGGACTGAAGCTTTCTTT. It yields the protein CASSTPGRKSLGTEAFF.